The 6 T cell receptor beta chains reported below all come from one sample, sequenced in a study of blood T cell repertoires in COVID-19. Assay used: immunoSEQ multiplex PCR; TCRdb lists only in-frame clones, some missing. This sample carries roughly 150,000 clones, around 88% of them seen once, and the ten largest clones take around 4.6%. Specimen: peripheral blood. The receptors here all came from a human donor in a cohort sampled during active COVID-19.

CDR3 nucleotide sequence: TGCAGTGCTAGTCAGATAGCGGGGGGTGGGCAGCAGTTCTTC. Translated: CSASQIAGGGQQFF. J is TRBJ2-1 and V is TRBV20-1, with TRBD2 identical over 10 bases. The CDR3 has 14 residues. The germline CDR1 and CDR2 sequences are DFQATT and SNEGSKA (reference sequence). V lost 3 bases and J lost 11; bases outside the gene matches: 10.

This sequence joins TRBV18 and TRBJ2-2; 7 bases match TRBD1. The trim removed 3 bases at V and 0 bases at J, leaving 13 bases unmatched. This CDR3 has 19 amino acids. Germline CDR1 and CDR2: KGHSH and LQKENI. This CDR3 is CASSPRDRSNSPNTGELFF. The CDR3 DNA follows: TGTGCCAGCTCACCCCGGGACAGATCGAATTCTCCGAACACCGGGGAGCTGTTTTTT. The whole variable domain, remainder taken from reference TRBV18 and TRBJ2-2, is NAGVMQNPRHLVRRRGQEARLRCSPMKGHSHVYWYRQLPEEGLKFMVYLQKENIIDESGMPKERFSAEFPKEGPSILRIQQVVRGDSAAYFCASSPRDRSNSPNTGELFFGEGSRLTVL.

The chain couples TRBV5-1 to TRBJ2-1, with D possibly matching TRBD2 (6 bases). The germline CDR1 and CDR2 sequences are SGHRS and YFSETQ. Trimming took 5 bases from V and 2 from J, leaving 11 bases between them. This CDR3 contains 14 residues. The CDR3 loop reads CASRLTGAYNEQFF. DNA for the CDR3: TGCGCCAGCAGACTCACGGGGGCCTACAATGAGCAGTTCTTC. Complete variable domain (other parts from reference TRBV5-1 and TRBJ2-1): KAGVTQTPRYLIKTRGQQVTLSCSPISGHRSVSWYQQTPGQGLQFLFEYFSETQRNKGNFPGRFSGRQFSNSRSEMNVSTLELGDSALYLCASRLTGAYNEQFFGPGTRLTVL.

The V gene is TRBV6-2 or TRBV6-3, the J gene TRBJ1-2; possibly TRBD1 for D (6 bases). The CDR3 runs 14 residues. Germline CDR1 MNHEY, CDR2 SVGEGT. Deletions cut 6 bases from V and 8 bases from J, with 19 bases between. The CDR3: CASSRPPGVRGYTF. CDR3 DNA sequence: TGTGCCAGCAGCCGACCCCCAGGGGTAAGGGGCTACACCTTC.

The chain joins TRBV19 to TRBJ2-3; 11 bases agree with TRBD1. CDR1 LNHDA and CDR2 SQIVND come from the germline V gene (reference sequence). The CDR3 runs to 17 residues. Trimming at V came to 5 bases and at J to 5 bases, leaving 12 bases not matched to a gene. The DNA of the CDR3 is TGTGCCAGTAGTCCTACCCGGACAGGGGGCAGCCGAGATACGCAGTATTTT. Translation gives CASSPTRTGGSRDTQYF.

J is TRBJ1-4 and V is TRBV27; D remains ambiguous. Trimming cost V 4 bases and J 6 bases, with 9 bases left between them. Germline loops: CDR1 MNHEY, CDR2 SMNVEV (reference sequence). The CDR3 runs to 13 residues. The CDR3 region has the DNA TGTGCCAGCAGTTCGGGGAAAGATGAAAAACTGTTTTTT. Amino acid sequence: CASSSGKDEKLFF.